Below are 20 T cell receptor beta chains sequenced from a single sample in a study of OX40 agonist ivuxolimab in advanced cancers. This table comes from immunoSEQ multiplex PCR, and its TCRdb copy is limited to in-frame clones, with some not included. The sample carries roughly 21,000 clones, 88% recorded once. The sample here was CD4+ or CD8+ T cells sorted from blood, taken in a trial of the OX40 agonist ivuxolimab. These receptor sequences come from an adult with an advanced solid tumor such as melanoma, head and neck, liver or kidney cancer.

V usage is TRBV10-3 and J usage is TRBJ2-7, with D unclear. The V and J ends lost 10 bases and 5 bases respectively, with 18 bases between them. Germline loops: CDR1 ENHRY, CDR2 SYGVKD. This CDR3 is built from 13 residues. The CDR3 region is CASGPTPRHEQYF. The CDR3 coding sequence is TGTGCCAGCGGACCCACCCCACGCCACGAGCAGTACTTC.

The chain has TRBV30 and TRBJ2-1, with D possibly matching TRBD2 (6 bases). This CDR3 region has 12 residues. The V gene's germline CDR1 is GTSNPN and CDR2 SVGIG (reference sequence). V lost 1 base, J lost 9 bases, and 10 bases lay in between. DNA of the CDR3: TGTGCCTGGAGTGGGGACTCCGTTGAGCAGTTCTTC. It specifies CAWSGDSVEQFF.

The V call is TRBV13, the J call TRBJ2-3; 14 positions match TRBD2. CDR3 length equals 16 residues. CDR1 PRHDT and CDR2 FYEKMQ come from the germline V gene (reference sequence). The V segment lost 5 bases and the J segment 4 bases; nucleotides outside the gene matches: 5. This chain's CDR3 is CASSTRLAGGSDTQYF. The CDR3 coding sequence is TGTGCCAGCAGCACCCGACTAGCGGGGGGGTCAGATACGCAGTATTTT.

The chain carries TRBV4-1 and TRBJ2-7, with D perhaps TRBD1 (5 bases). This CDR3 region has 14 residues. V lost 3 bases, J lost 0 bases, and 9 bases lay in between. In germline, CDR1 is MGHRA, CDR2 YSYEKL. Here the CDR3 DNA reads TGCGCCAGCAGCCACAGGGTTTCCTCCTACGAGCAGTACTTC. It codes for CASSHRVSSYEQYF.

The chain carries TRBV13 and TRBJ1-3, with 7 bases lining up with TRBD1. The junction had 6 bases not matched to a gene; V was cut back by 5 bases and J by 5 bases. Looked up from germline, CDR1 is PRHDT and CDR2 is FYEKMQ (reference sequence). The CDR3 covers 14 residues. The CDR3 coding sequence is TGTGCCAGCAGCCAATGGGGACAGAGAAACACCATATATTTT. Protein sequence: CASSQWGQRNTIYF.

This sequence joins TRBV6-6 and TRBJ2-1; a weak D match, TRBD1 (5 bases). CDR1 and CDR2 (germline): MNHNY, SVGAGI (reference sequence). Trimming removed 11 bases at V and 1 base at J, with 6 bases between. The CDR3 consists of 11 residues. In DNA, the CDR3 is TGTGCCGCAGGGTCCTACAATGAGCAGTTCTTC. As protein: CAAGSYNEQFF.

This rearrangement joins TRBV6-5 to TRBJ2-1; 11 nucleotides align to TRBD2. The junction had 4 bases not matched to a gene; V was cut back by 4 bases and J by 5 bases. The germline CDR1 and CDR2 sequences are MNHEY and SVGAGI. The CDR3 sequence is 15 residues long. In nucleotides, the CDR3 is TGTGCCAGCAGTTTCCTAGCGGGAGGAAACAATGAGCAGTTCTTC. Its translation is CASSFLAGGNNEQFF.

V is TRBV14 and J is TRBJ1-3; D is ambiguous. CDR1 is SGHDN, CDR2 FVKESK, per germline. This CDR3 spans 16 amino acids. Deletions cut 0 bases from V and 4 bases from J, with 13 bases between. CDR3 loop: CASSQEQPLAGNTIYF. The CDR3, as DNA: TGTGCCAGCAGCCAAGAACAGCCATTAGCGGGAAACACCATATATTTT.

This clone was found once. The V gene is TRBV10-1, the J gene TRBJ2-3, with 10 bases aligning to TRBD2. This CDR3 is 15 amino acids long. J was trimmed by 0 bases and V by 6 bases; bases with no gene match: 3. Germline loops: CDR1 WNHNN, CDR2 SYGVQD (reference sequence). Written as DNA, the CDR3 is TGCGCCAGCAGCCCTAGCGGGAGTAGCACAGATACGCAGTATTTT. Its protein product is CASSPSGSSTDTQYF.

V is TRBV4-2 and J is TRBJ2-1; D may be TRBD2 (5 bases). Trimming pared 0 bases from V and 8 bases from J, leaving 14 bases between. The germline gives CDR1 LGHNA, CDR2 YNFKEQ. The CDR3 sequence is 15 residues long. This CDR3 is CASSQDLRGTHEQFF. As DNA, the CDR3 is TGTGCCAGCAGCCAAGATCTACGGGGAACCCATGAGCAGTTCTTC.

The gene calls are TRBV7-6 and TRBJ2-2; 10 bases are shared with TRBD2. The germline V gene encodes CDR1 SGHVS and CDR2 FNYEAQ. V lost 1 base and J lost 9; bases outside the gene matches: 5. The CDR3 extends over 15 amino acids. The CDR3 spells CASSLEPSGRRELFF. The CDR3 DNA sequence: TGTGCCAGCAGCTTAGAACCTAGCGGGAGACGGGAGCTGTTTTTT.

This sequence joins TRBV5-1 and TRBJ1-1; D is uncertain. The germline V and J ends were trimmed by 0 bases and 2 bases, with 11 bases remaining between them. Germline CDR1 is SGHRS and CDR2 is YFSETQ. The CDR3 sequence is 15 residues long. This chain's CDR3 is CASSLVRQPNTEAFF. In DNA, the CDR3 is TGCGCCAGCAGCTTGGTGAGGCAGCCAAACACTGAAGCTTTCTTT. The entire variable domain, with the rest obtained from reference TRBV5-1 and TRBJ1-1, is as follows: KAGVTQTPRYLIKTRGQQVTLSCSPISGHRSVSWYQQTPGQGLQFLFEYFSETQRNKGNFPGRFSGRQFSNSRSEMNVSTLELGDSALYLCASSLVRQPNTEAFFGQGTRLTVV.

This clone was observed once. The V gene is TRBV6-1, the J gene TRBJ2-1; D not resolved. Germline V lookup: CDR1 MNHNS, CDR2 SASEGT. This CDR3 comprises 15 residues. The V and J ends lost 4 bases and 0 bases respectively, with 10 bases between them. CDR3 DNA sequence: TGTGCCAGCAGTGTCAGGCCACGCTCCTACAATGAGCAGTTCTTC. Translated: CASSVRPRSYNEQFF.

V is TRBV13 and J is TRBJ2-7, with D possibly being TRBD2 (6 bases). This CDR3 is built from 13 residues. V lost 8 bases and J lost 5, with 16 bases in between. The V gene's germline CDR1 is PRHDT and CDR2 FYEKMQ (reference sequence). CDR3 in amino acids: CASGSGPSDEQYF. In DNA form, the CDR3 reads TGTGCCAGCGGCAGCGGGCCCTCGGACGAGCAGTACTTC.

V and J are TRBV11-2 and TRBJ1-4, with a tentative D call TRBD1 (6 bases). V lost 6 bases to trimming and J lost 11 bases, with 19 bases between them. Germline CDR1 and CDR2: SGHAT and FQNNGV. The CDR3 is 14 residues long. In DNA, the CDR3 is TGTGCCAGCAGTAACATGGGGGGGGCGGGTAAACTGTTTTTT. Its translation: CASSNMGGAGKLFF.

The CDR3 here is CASSPKSRSYGYTF. CDR3 in DNA: TGTGCCAGCAGCCCAAAATCCCGGTCCTATGGCTACACCTTC. The V and J genes are TRBV6-5 and TRBJ1-2; D is undetermined. Germline-derived CDR1 and CDR2 are MNHEY and SVGAGI. The CDR3 runs 14 residues. The V end lost 6 bases, the J end lost 4 bases, and 15 bases lay between the germline ends.

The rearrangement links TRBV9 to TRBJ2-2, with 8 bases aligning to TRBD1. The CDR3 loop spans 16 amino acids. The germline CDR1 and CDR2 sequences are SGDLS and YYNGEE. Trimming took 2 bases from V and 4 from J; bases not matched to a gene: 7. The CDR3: CASSVWGQATTGELFF. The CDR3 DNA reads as TGTGCCAGCAGCGTCTGGGGACAGGCCACCACCGGGGAGCTGTTTTTT.

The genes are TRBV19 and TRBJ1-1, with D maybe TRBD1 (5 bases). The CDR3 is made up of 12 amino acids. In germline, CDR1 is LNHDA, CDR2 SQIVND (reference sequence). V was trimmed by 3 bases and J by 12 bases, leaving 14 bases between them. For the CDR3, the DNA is TGTGCCAGTAGTATCGGGGGGGTGACAACTTTCTTT. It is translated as CASSIGGVTTFF. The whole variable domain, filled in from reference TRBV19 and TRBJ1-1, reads DGGITQSPKYLFRKEGQNVTLSCEQNLNHDAMYWYRQDPGQGLRLIYYSQIVNDFQKGDIAEGYSVSREKKESFPLTVTSAQKNPTAFYLCASSIGGVTTFFGQGTRLTVV.

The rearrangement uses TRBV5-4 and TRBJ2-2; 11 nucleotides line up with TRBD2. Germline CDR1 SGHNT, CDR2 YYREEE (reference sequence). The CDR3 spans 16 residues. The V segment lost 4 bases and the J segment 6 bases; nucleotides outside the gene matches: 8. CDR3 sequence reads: CASSTSGRAPSGELFF. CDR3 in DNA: TGTGCCAGCAGCACTAGCGGGAGAGCCCCCTCCGGGGAGCTGTTTTTT. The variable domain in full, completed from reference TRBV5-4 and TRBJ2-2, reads ETGVTQSPTHLIKTRGQQVTLRCSSQSGHNTVSWYQQALGQGPQFIFQYYREEENGRGNFPPRFSGLQFPNYSSELNVNALELDDSALYLCASSTSGRAPSGELFFGEGSRLTVL.

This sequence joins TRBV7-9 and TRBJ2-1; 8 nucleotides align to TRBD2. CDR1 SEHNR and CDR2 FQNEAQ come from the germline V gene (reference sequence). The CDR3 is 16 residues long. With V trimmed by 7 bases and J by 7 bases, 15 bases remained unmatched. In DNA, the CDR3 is TGTGCCAGCAACAATCCGGGACTAGGAGTCGGAAATGAGCAGTTCTTC. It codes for CASNNPGLGVGNEQFF.